The 14 T cell receptor beta chains in this list originate from one sample, sequenced in a study of blood T cell repertoires in COVID-19. The table came from immunoSEQ multiplex PCR; TCRdb's copy has only in-frame clones and leaves some out. The data hold about 300,000 clones, with approximately 90% observed a single time. Sequenced material: peripheral blood. The receptors here all came from a woman aged 50 to 60 with COVID-19, enrolled during active disease.

This chain links TRBV7-2 with TRBJ2-3, with D perhaps TRBD1 (5 bases). Between the trimmed V and J ends, which lost 7 bases and 7 bases, there was a span of 15 bases. The germline V gene has CDR1 SGHTA and CDR2 FQGNSA. CDR3 length equals 13 residues. In DNA, the CDR3 is TGTGCCAGCACCCGGGCAGGGCTTAATACGCAGTATTTT. Its translation is CASTRAGLNTQYF.

This chain links TRBV3-1 (or the pseudogene TRBV3-2) with TRBJ2-1, with 9 bases identical to TRBD2. With 4 bases clipped from V and 4 bases from J, the junction kept 8 bases outside the gene matches. The germline V gene has CDR1 LGHDT and CDR2 YNNKEL (reference sequence). This CDR3 has 16 amino acids. CDR3 sequence: CASSPLAGVSYNEQFF. The CDR3, as DNA: TGTGCCAGCAGCCCGTTAGCGGGAGTTTCTTACAATGAGCAGTTCTTC.

The chain couples TRBV6-5 to TRBJ2-7, with a tentative D call TRBD2 (6 bases). This CDR3 contains 15 residues. The germline gives CDR1 MNHEY, CDR2 SVGAGI. V shed 7 bases and J shed 6 bases, with 22 bases lying between them. The CDR3 is CASNSAPYGGFEQYF. The CDR3 nucleotides read TGTGCCAGCAACTCGGCCCCCTATGGGGGGTTCGAGCAGTACTTC.

J is TRBJ2-2 and V is TRBV7-8, with 9 bases aligning to TRBD2. Trimming took 3 bases from V and 4 from J; bases not matched to a gene: 6. The length of the CDR3 is 16 residues. Per germline, CDR1 SGHVS and CDR2 FQNEAQ. The CDR3 region is CASSLGLATGTGELFF. CDR3 nucleotide sequence: TGTGCCAGCAGCTTGGGACTAGCTACGGGCACCGGGGAGCTGTTTTTT.

The chain recombines TRBV2 with TRBJ2-7; a weak D match, TRBD2 (5 bases). V was shortened by 10 bases and J by 0 bases, with 16 bases between the two germline ends. CDR1 and CDR2 from the germline V gene are SNHLY and FYNNEI. This CDR3 has 14 residues. Here the CDR3 reads CATIWGASSYEQYF. In nucleotides, the CDR3 is TGTGCCACTATATGGGGAGCCTCCTCCTACGAGCAGTACTTC.

The chain links TRBV19 to TRBJ2-1; D is unresolved. This CDR3 is built from 13 residues. V shed 5 bases and J shed 8 bases, with 13 bases lying between them. CDR1 and CDR2 from the germline V gene are LNHDA and SQIVND (reference sequence). The CDR3 loop is CASSARGVHEQFF. The CDR3 nucleotides read TGTGCCAGTAGTGCACGAGGAGTTCATGAGCAGTTCTTC.

The chain couples TRBV7-8 to TRBJ1-2; the match to TRBD1 covers 8 bases. Germline V CDR1 and CDR2: SGHVS, FQNEAQ. There are 14 residues in the CDR3. V lost 5 bases, J lost 7 bases, and 9 bases stayed unmatched. CDR3 loop: CASSVSGGLGGYTF. DNA for the CDR3: TGTGCCAGCAGCGTCTCAGGGGGCCTCGGTGGCTACACCTTC.

The chain combines TRBV24-1 with TRBJ2-1; D possibly corresponds to TRBD2 (6 bases). The CDR3 is 16 amino acids. Trimming pared 1 base from V and 1 base from J, leaving 10 bases between. Germline V gene data show CDR1 as KGHDR and CDR2 as SFDVKD. CDR3 amino acids: CATSDFVAGSYNEQFF. CDR3 DNA: TGTGCCACCAGTGATTTCGTGGCGGGATCCTACAATGAGCAGTTCTTC.

The chain couples TRBV6-1 to TRBJ2-7; 12 nucleotides agree with TRBD2. The germline gives CDR1 MNHNS, CDR2 SASEGT. J gave up 7 bases and V 1 base, and 5 bases lay outside the gene matches. The CDR3 extends over 15 amino acids. The CDR3 nucleotides read TGTGCCAGCAGTGAAGGACTAGCGGGAGTTTGGGAGCAGTACTTC. Its translation is CASSEGLAGVWEQYF.

V is TRBV14 and J is TRBJ1-3, with 9 nucleotides matching TRBD1. CDR3 length equals 17 residues. Trimming at V came to 4 bases and at J to 0 bases, leaving 7 bases not matched to a gene. CDR1 is SGHDN and CDR2 is FVKESK in the germline V gene. This CDR3 reads CASSRRQGVVSGNTIYF. CDR3 DNA: TGTGCCAGCAGCCGGAGACAGGGGGTCGTCTCTGGAAACACCATATATTTT.

The chain links TRBV9 to TRBJ2-5; the D gene is possibly TRBD2 (7 bases). Trimming took 0 bases from V and 5 from J, leaving 20 bases between them. The V gene's germline CDR1 is SGDLS and CDR2 YYNGEE. There are 17 residues in the CDR3. In nucleotides, the CDR3 is TGTGCCAGCAGCGTAGGGGAGGGGGAAAACTGGCGGGAGACCCAGTACTTC. This translates into CASSVGEGENWRETQYF.

This chain uses TRBV11-2 with TRBJ2-1; 7 bases are a match to TRBD2. V gave up 5 bases and J gave up 8 bases; unmatched junction bases: 9. Germline V lookup: CDR1 SGHAT, CDR2 FQNNGV. This CDR3 comprises 14 residues. The DNA for the CDR3 is TGTGCCAGCAGCCCCGGAAGGACTAGAGATGAGCAGTTCTTC. Its protein is CASSPGRTRDEQFF.

The rearrangement joins TRBV6-5 to TRBJ2-5, with 8 bases aligning to TRBD1. Looked up from germline, CDR1 is MNHEY and CDR2 is SVGAGI. The CDR3 sequence is 15 residues long. V lost 7 bases, J lost 5 bases, and 12 bases stayed unmatched. This chain's CDR3 is CASTITGQGWETQYF. The CDR3 nucleotides read TGTGCCAGCACTATAACAGGACAGGGTTGGGAGACCCAGTACTTC.

The chain joins TRBV7-2 to TRBJ1-1, with D possibly being TRBD1 (6 bases). The CDR3 runs 16 residues. V was trimmed by 1 base and J by 1 base, leaving 13 bases between them. The V gene's germline CDR1 is SGHTA and CDR2 FQGNSA. The CDR3 DNA follows: TGTGCCAGCAGCTTAGAAGGACAGCTAAGGAACACTGAAGCTTTCTTT. Translating it yields CASSLEGQLRNTEAFF.